The following is a TCR beta chain sequence with its context. Which antigen it targets is not known. Per-base quality was not reported, and no clone a single base away is much larger than it. Instead of sorted cells or RNA, genomic DNA extracted from peripheral blood served as the source for amplifying TCR beta rearrangements. Rearranged TRB sequences spanning V, D and J segments were amplified by multiplex touch-down PCR using a mixed TRB-A/B primer pool. Two consecutive PCR reactions with Phusion HS II polymerase added Illumina adapters and sample indices to the amplicons. Amplicons were gel-purified using the NucleoSpin Gel and PCR Clean-up kit and were subsequently checked with Qubit and an Agilent 2100 Bioanalyzer. The libraries were sequenced on an Illumina MiSeq with 600-cycle, single-indexed, paired-end runs. As for the original processing: Processing of the TRB sequences was carried out with MiXCR versions 2.12 and 3.0.5. Each unique CDR3 nucleotide sequence was counted as one clone, and only productive sequences with at least two reads were retained. The repertoire metrics were Shannon diversity, evenness, clonality (calculated as one minus evenness), and diversity profiles parameterized by alpha from 0 to 5. Generation probabilities of clones in paired pre- and post-chemotherapy samples were computed with the IGoR algorithm. The public reads were reprocessed in TCRdb via fastp at Q25 and MiXCR, keeping in-frame beta chains. Every entry covers one CDR3 protein and lists the most common genes and DNA from its rows. Here the V and J calls rest on TCRdb's processing, not on the authors' analysis. The sample yields some 9,500 distinct CDR3 sequences; less than 25% were counted once. The ten largest make up around 2.5% of the sample.

The germline V gene (reference sequence) specifies LNHDA as CDR1 and SQIVND as CDR2. Counted from cysteine to phenylalanine, this CDR3 has 17 amino acids. This entry keeps only the CDR3 DNA: 51 bases, framed from base 1. The junction shows trimming of 9 bases on V and 0 bases on J, plus 22 bases between the germline ends. The data originate from a study of T cell repertoires in aging, cancer and after chemotherapy (dated by TCRdb to the late 2010s). The study in broad terms: Donors spanned six age groups from 30 or younger to 70 or older, with at least three individuals per group. Control TCR repertoires from healthy donors were recorded over several months to years, and clear clonal overlap was observed across re-sampling. The full dataset contained several million TCR reads. To examine immunoaging and T cell reconstitution after chemotherapy, the study profiled TCR beta repertoires in peripheral blood from healthy donors and cancer patients. The cohort comprised about 210 cancer patients, 94 with hematological and around 130 with solid cancers, plus 95 healthy donors as a reference group. Beyond this particular receptor, the publication reports: In healthy donors, the decline in TCR diversity with age was mainly due to loss of richness, whereas in cancer patients loss of evenness also played a role. An increase in median generation probability over the chemotherapy interval was observed in both cancer cohorts, suggesting that the repertoire was reconstituted through rebound thymic output. Significantly lower blood TCR diversity and higher clonality were observed in untreated patients with hematological or solid cancers than in age-matched healthy donors. It was noted by the authors that conclusions about immunological memory after chemotherapy cannot be drawn from the repertoire data.

Sequenced: blood. The clonotype comes from a human donor in good health. Recombination joined TRBV19 with TRBJ2-3; the D region possibly corresponds to TRBD2 (6 bases align). The sequence in DNA is TGTGCCAGCTCACCACCTTGGGCGGGGCTGAGCACAGATACGCAGTATTTT. Translated, it gives CASSPPWAGLSTDTQYF.